The 21 T cell receptor beta chains below come from one sample, sequenced in a study of cytomegalovirus exposure and HLA in healthy donors. PCR primers comprised 60 Vbeta and 13 Jbeta primers. Clones were sequenced by immunoSEQ multiplex PCR, and TCRdb holds only the in-frame ones, with some missing. The sample holds around 78,000 clones, roughly 60% seen once. Sample: PBMCs. Receptor source: a man aged 25-40 years in good health and CMV-seropositive.

The genes are TRBV5-8 and TRBJ2-7; D remains unclear. The germline V and J ends were trimmed by 4 bases and 3 bases, with 8 bases remaining between them. CDR1 is SGHTS, CDR2 YDEGEE, per germline. CDR3 length equals 12 residues. Here the CDR3 DNA reads TGTGCCAGCAGCCCTGACAACTACGAGCAGTACTTC. The encoded protein is CASSPDNYEQYF.

The V call is TRBV7-6, the J call TRBJ1-6, with unresolved D. V was clipped by 1 base and J by 0 bases, with 7 bases between them. Germline V gives CDR1 SGHVS, CDR2 FNYEAQ. The CDR3 has 16 residues. This CDR3 is CASSLGGSSYNSPLHF. The CDR3 nucleotides read TGTGCCAGCAGCTTAGGAGGGAGCTCCTATAATTCACCCCTCCACTTT.

The J gene is TRBJ2-7, the V gene TRBV14; maybe TRBD2 (6 bases). CDR1 is SGHDN, CDR2 FVKESK, per germline. With 4 bases removed from V and 7 bases from J, the gap between germline ends came to 17 bases. The CDR3 sequence is 14 residues long. The CDR3, as DNA: TGTGCCAGCAGCCCGGACTACGCGGCCCGGGAGCAGTACTTC. The encoded protein is CASSPDYAAREQYF.

This clone was detected a few times. Compared with germline, one end of the junction differs, possibly owing to a read error. The chain is built from TRBV7-9 and TRBJ1-2; D gene uncertain. Looked up from germline, CDR1 is SEHNR and CDR2 is FQNEAQ (reference sequence). The CDR3 is 12 amino acids. CDR3 amino acids: CSSSLTNSRDTF. CDR3 sequence (DNA): TGTTCCAGCAGCTTAACCAATTCGCGGGACACCTTC.

The chain couples TRBV5-1 to TRBJ2-7; D is uncertain. Germline V gene sequence: CDR1 SGHRS, CDR2 YFSETQ. The CDR3 is 12 residues long. The V end lost 3 bases, the J end lost 2 bases, and 6 bases lay between the germline ends. The CDR3: CASSSTAYEQYF. CDR3 DNA sequence: TGCGCCAGCAGCTCTACAGCCTACGAGCAGTACTTC.

This clone was found a few times. The chain couples TRBV9 to TRBJ2-2; D ambiguous. With 7 bases removed from V and 2 bases from J, the gap between germline ends came to 3 bases. CDR1 and CDR2 (germline): SGDLS, YYNGEE. The CDR3 length is 11 residues. CDR3 sequence reads: CASLNTGELFF. The CDR3 DNA sequence: TGTGCCAGCTTAAACACCGGGGAGCTGTTTTTT.

The J gene is TRBJ2-5, the V gene TRBV7-2; 10 bases are a match to TRBD2. The end of the DNA fits TRBJ2-7 better, so the J call may be wrong. CDR3 size: 16 residues. From germline, CDR1 is SGHTA and CDR2 FQGNSA. CDR3 nucleotides: TGTGCCAGCAGCTTAGGCAGAGCGGGAGGGGACTACGAGCAGTACTTC. Residues: CASSLGRAGGDYEQYF.

CDR3 protein: CASSQNRGSVYEQYF. CDR3 coding DNA: TGTGCCAGCAGCCAAAACAGGGGTAGCGTCTACGAGCAGTACTTC. The V gene is TRBV6-4, the J gene TRBJ2-7; 7 positions match TRBD1. V was clipped by 6 bases and J by 3 bases; unmatched bases: 11. The CDR3 runs 15 residues. Per the germline V gene, CDR1 is MRHNA and CDR2 is SNTAGT.

This clone was counted between two and nine times. The chain uses TRBV28 and TRBJ1-2, with D perhaps matching TRBD1 (6 bases). Germline CDR1 and CDR2: MDHEN and SYDVKM. CDR3 size: 14 residues. Trimming took off 6 bases at V and 6 bases at J, with 17 bases between the two ends. CDR3 nucleotide sequence: TGTGCCAGCAGAGAACAGGGCCGGAGCGATGGCTACACCTTC. Residues: CASREQGRSDGYTF.

The V gene is TRBV7-3, the J gene TRBJ2-1; D unclear. CDR3 size: 13 residues. V was shortened by 5 bases and J by 7 bases, with 12 bases between the two germline ends. Germline V CDR1 and CDR2: SGHTA, FQGTGA. This chain's CDR3 is CASSPSGFNEQFF. The CDR3 DNA follows: TGTGCCAGCAGCCCCTCAGGTTTTAATGAGCAGTTCTTC.

The rearrangement uses TRBV5-1 and TRBJ1-4; 7 bases are shared with TRBD1. Looked up from germline, CDR1 is SGHRS and CDR2 is YFSETQ. The CDR3 runs 15 residues. V lost 3 bases, J lost 8 bases, and 10 bases stayed unmatched. CDR3 in amino acids: CASSSTGTADEKLFF. DNA of the CDR3: TGCGCCAGCAGCTCCACCGGGACAGCGGACGAAAAACTGTTTTTT.

The chain links TRBV28 to TRBJ2-3; 9 bases match TRBD2. Germline CDR1 and CDR2: MDHEN and SYDVKM. The CDR3 extends over 16 amino acids. V lost 6 bases to trimming and J lost 1 base; unmatched junction nucleotides: 8. The CDR3 protein is CASSTHRTSGTDTQYF. Here the CDR3 DNA reads TGTGCCAGCAGCACCCATCGGACTAGCGGCACAGATACGCAGTATTTT.

The chain uses TRBV27 and TRBJ2-2, with D possibly being TRBD2 (5 bases). CDR1 and CDR2 from the germline V gene are MNHEY and SMNVEV (reference sequence). Trimming took 5 bases from V and 0 from J, leaving 13 bases between them. The CDR3 is made up of 16 amino acids. In DNA form, the CDR3 reads TGTGCCAGCAGTACCATCGACTATACGAACACCGGGGAGCTGTTTTTT. It is translated as CASSTIDYTNTGELFF.

The chain recombines TRBV6-6 with TRBJ2-5; D unclear. With 5 bases removed from V and 2 bases from J, the gap between germline ends came to 6 bases. CDR1 and CDR2 (germline): MNHNY, SVGAGI (reference sequence). The CDR3 is made up of 12 amino acids. CDR3 nucleotides: TGTGCCAGCAGTGCAGGTCAAGAGACCCAGTACTTC. It translates to CASSAGQETQYF.

This chain uses TRBV7-7 with TRBJ2-3; no definite D call. Germline CDR1 and CDR2: SSHAT and FNYEAQ (reference sequence). V lost 4 bases and J lost 4, with 9 bases in between. This CDR3 spans 13 amino acids. The CDR3 DNA reads TGTGCCAGCAGCTCCGGAGAGGCAGATACGCAGTATTTT. Protein: CASSSGEADTQYF.

This clone was recorded once. J is TRBJ2-5 and V is TRBV7-2; 8 bases map to TRBD1. CDR1 is SGHTA and CDR2 is FQGNSA in the germline V gene. The CDR3 has 15 residues. The V segment lost 6 bases and the J segment 5 bases; nucleotides outside the gene matches: 11. CDR3 residues: CASRERQGRRETQYF. CDR3 nucleotides: TGTGCCAGCAGGGAAAGACAGGGGCGCAGGGAGACCCAGTACTTC.

The rearrangement uses TRBV6-5 and TRBJ2-7; 9 bases match TRBD1. CDR1 MNHEY and CDR2 SVGAGI come from the germline V gene. The CDR3 consists of 16 residues. Losses at the gene ends were 4 bases for V and 5 bases for J; bases not matched to a gene: 12. DNA of the CDR3: TGTGCCAGCAGTTCCAGAAGGACAGGGGACCCCCACGAGCAGTACTTC. Its protein product is CASSSRRTGDPHEQYF.

The V and J genes are TRBV30 and TRBJ1-4; TRBD1 is a possible D gene (5 bases). The CDR3 is 15 amino acids. V was cut by 2 bases and J by 7 bases, with 17 bases left in between. Germline values: CDR1 GTSNPN, CDR2 SVGIG (reference sequence). The CDR3 DNA is TGTGCCTGGAGTCGTTTAGGAGTGGGGGGTGAAAAACTGTTTTTT. It translates to CAWSRLGVGGEKLFF.

J is TRBJ2-5 and V is TRBV6-5, with D possibly matching TRBD2 (5 bases). The V gene lost 6 bases and the J gene lost 7 bases, with 18 bases spanning the gap. This CDR3 has 14 amino acids. Per the germline V gene, CDR1 is MNHEY and CDR2 is SVGAGI. The CDR3 is CASRAIDSAGTQYF. As DNA, the CDR3 is TGTGCCAGCAGAGCTATCGACTCCGCGGGGACCCAGTACTTC.

This chain links TRBV6-5 with TRBJ1-2; weak D call: TRBD1 (5 bases). The germline V gene has CDR1 MNHEY and CDR2 SVGAGI. This CDR3 is built from 15 residues. The germline V and J ends were trimmed by 5 bases and 8 bases, with 21 bases remaining between them. The CDR3 DNA follows: TGTGCCAGCAGTGGGGGACTGTCCTATCTTGAAGGCTACACCTTC. The encoded protein is CASSGGLSYLEGYTF.

Comment on this clone: Different DNA sequences within this sample yield the same CDR3. This chain links TRBV25-1 with TRBJ1-2; tentatively, D is TRBD1 (5 bases). This CDR3 has 14 amino acids. The germline V and J ends were trimmed by 2 bases and 4 bases, with 11 bases remaining between them. Germline V gives CDR1 MGHDK, CDR2 SYGVNS. The CDR3 region is CASSEDSSFYGYTF. DNA of the CDR3: TGTGCCAGCAGTGAAGACAGCAGCTTCTATGGCTACACCTTC.